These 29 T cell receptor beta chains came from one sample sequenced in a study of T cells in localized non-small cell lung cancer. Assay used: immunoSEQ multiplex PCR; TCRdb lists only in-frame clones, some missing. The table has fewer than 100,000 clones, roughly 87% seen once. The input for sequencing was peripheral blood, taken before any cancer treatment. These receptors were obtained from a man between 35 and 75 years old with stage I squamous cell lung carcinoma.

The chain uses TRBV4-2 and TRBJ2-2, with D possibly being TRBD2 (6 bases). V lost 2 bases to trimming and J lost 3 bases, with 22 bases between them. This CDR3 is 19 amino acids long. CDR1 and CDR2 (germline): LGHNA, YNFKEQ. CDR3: CASSQPWRGQGSDTGELFF. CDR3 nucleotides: TGTGCCAGCAGCCAACCGTGGAGGGGCCAGGGCTCGGACACCGGGGAGCTGTTTTTT.

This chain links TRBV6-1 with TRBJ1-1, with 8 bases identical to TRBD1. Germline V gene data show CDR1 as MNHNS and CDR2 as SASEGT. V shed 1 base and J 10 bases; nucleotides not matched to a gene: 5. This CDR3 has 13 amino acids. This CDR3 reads CASSEGRGQAAFF. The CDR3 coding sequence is TGTGCCAGCAGTGAAGGCAGGGGGCAGGCAGCTTTCTTT.

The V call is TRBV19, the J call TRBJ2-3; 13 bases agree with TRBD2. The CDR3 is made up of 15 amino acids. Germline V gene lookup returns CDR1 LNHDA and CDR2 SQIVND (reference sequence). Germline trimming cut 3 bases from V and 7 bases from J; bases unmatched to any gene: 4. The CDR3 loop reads CASSMTSGGSYTQYF. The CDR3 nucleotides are TGTGCCAGTAGTATGACTAGCGGGGGGAGCTATACGCAGTATTTT.

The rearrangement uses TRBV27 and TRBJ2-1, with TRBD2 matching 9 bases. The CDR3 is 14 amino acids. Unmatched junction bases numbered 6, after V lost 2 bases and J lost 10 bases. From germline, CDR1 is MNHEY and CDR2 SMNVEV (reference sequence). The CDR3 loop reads CASSLTERGDEQFF. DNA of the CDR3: TGTGCCAGCAGTTTAACGGAGCGGGGGGACGAGCAGTTCTTC.

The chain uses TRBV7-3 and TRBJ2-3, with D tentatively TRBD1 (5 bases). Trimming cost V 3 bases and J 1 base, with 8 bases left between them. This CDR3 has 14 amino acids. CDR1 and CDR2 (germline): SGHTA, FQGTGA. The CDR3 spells CASSFQGGTDTQYF. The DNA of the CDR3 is TGTGCCAGCAGCTTTCAGGGTGGCACAGATACGCAGTATTTT.

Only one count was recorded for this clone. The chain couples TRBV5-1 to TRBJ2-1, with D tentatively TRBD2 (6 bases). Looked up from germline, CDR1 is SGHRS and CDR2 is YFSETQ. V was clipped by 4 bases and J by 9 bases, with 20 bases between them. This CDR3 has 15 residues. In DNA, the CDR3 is TGCGCCAGCAGCCCTACCGGGGGAGGAGATTCTGAGCAGTTCTTC. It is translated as CASSPTGGGDSEQFF.

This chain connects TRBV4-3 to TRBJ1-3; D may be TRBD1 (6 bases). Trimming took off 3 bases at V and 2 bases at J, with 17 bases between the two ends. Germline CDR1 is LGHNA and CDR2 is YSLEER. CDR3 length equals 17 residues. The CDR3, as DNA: TGCGCCAGCAGCCACCAGGAACGGGGGCGACCTGGAAACACCATATATTTT. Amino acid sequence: CASSHQERGRPGNTIYF.

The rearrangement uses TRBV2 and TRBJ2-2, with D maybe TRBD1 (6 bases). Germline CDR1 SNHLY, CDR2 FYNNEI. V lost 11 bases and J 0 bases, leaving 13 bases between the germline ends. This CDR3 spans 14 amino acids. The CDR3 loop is CAGKTGPNTGELFF. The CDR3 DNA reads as TGTGCCGGGAAGACAGGACCGAACACCGGGGAGCTGTTTTTT.

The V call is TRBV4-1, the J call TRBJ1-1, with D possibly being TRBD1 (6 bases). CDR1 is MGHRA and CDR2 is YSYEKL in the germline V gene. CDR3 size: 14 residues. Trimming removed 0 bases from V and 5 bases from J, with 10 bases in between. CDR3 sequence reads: CASSQDSRGTEAFF. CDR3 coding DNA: TGCGCCAGCAGCCAAGATTCCAGGGGTACTGAAGCTTTCTTT.

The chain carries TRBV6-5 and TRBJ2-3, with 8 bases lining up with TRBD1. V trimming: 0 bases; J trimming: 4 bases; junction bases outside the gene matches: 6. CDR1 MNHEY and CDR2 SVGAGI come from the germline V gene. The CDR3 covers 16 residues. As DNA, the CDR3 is TGTGCCAGCAGTTACTCTTGGGCAGGGGGCGCAGATACGCAGTATTTT. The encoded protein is CASSYSWAGGADTQYF.

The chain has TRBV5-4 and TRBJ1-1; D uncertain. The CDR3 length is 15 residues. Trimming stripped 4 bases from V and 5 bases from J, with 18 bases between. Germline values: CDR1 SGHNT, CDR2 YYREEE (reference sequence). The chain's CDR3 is CASSPSAGGKTEAFF. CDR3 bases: TGTGCCAGCAGCCCGAGCGCGGGTGGGAAAACTGAAGCTTTCTTT. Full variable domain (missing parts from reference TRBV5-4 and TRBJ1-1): ETGVTQSPTHLIKTRGQQVTLRCSSQSGHNTVSWYQQALGQGPQFIFQYYREEENGRGNFPPRFSGLQFPNYSSELNVNALELDDSALYLCASSPSAGGKTEAFFGQGTRLTVV.

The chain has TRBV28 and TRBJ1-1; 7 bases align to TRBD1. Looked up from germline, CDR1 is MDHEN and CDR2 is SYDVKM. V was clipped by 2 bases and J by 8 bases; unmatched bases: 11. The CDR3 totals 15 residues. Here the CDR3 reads CASSLPSGTVDEAFF. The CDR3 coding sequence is TGTGCCAGCAGTTTACCTTCGGGGACAGTCGACGAAGCTTTCTTT.

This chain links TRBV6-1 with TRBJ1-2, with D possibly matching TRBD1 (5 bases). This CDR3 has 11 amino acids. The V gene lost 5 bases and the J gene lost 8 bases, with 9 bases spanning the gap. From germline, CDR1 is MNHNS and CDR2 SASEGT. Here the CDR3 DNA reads TGTGCCAGCAGTCGACAGAAGGGCTACACCTTC. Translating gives CASSRQKGYTF.

CDR3 sequence (DNA): TGTGCCACCCAGGGAAATAGCAATCAGCCCCAGCATTTT. Its protein product is CATQGNSNQPQHF. V and J are TRBV10-3 and TRBJ1-5, with D possibly being TRBD1 (5 bases). The CDR3 length is 13 residues. The ends were cut back, 10 bases at V and 0 bases at J, with 10 bases in the middle. The germline gives CDR1 ENHRY, CDR2 SYGVKD.

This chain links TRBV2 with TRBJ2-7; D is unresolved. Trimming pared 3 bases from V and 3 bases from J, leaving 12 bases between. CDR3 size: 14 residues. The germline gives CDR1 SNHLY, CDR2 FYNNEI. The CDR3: CASSDGSRGYEQYF. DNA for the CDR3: TGTGCCAGCAGTGACGGCAGTAGAGGCTACGAGCAGTACTTC.

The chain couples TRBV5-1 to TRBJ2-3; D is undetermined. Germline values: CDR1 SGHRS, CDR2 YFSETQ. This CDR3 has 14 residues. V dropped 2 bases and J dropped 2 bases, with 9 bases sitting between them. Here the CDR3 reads CASSFGTPTDTQYF. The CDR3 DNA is TGCGCCAGCAGCTTTGGCACCCCCACAGATACGCAGTATTTT.

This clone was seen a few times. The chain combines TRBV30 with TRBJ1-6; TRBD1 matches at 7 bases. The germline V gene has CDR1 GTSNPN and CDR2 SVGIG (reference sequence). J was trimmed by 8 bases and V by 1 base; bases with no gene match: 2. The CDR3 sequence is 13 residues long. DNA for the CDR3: TGTGCCTGGAGTGACACAGGGGATTCACCCCTCCACTTT. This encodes CAWSDTGDSPLHF.

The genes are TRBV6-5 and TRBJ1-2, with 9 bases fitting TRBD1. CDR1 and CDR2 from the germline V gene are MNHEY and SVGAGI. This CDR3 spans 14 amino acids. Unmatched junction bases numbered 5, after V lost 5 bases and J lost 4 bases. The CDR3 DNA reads TGTGCCAGCAGTCCCACGACAGGGGGCTATGGCTACACCTTC. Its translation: CASSPTTGGYGYTF.

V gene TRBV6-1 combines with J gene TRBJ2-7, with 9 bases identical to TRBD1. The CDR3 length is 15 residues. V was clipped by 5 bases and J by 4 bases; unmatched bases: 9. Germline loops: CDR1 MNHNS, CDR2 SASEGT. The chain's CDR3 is CASSTPGQGVYEQYF. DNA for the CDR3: TGTGCCAGCAGTACCCCGGGACAGGGCGTGTACGAGCAGTACTTC.

CDR3 nucleotides: TGTGCCTGGACGGGACAGGGGTTTTCACCCCTCCACTTT. Translating gives CAWTGQGFSPLHF. The V call is TRBV30, the J call TRBJ1-6; 10 nucleotides align to TRBD1. The CDR3 contains 13 residues. Per germline, CDR1 GTSNPN and CDR2 SVGIG (reference sequence). Trimming took 4 bases from V and 9 from J; bases not matched to a gene: 3.

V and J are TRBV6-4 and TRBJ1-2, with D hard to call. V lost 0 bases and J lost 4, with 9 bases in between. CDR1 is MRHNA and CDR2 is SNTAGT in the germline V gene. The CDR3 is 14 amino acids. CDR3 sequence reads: CASSDSAGSYGYTF. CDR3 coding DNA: TGTGCCAGCAGTGACTCTGCCGGAAGCTATGGCTACACCTTC.

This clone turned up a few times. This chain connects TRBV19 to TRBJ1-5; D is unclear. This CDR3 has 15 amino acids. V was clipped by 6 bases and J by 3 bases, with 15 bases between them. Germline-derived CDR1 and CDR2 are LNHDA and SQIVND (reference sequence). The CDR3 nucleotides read TGTGCCAGTAGCTTGGGAGAAGTTTACAATCAGCCCCAGCATTTT. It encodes CASSLGEVYNQPQHF. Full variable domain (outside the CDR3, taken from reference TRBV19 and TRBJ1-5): DGGITQSPKYLFRKEGQNVTLSCEQNLNHDAMYWYRQDPGQGLRLIYYSQIVNDFQKGDIAEGYSVSREKKESFPLTVTSAQKNPTAFYLCASSLGEVYNQPQHFGDGTRLSIL.

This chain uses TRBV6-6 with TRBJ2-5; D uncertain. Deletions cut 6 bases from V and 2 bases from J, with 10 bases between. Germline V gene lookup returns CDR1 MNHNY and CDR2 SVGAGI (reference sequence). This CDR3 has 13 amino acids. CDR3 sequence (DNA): TGTGCCAGCAGGAGACACCCTCAAGAGACCCAGTACTTC. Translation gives CASRRHPQETQYF.

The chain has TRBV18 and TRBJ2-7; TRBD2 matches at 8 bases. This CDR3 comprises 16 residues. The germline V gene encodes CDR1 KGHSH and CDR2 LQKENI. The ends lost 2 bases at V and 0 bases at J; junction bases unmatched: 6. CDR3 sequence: CASSPNGGASSYEQYF. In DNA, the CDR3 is TGTGCCAGCTCACCAAACGGGGGGGCGAGCTCCTACGAGCAGTACTTC.

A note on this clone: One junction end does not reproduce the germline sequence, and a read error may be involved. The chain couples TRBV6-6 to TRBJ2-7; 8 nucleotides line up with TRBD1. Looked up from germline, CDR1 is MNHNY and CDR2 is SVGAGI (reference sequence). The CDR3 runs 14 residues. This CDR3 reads CASTYRGSSYEQYF. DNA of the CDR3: TGTGCCAGCACTTACAGGGGGAGTTCCTACGAGCAGTACTTC.

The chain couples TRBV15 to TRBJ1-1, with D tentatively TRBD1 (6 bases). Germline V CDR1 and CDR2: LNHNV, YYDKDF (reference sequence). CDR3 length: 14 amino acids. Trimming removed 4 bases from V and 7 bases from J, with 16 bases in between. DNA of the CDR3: TGTGCCACCAGCAAAGAGGCGGGGGCTGGTGAAGCTTTCTTT. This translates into CATSKEAGAGEAFF.

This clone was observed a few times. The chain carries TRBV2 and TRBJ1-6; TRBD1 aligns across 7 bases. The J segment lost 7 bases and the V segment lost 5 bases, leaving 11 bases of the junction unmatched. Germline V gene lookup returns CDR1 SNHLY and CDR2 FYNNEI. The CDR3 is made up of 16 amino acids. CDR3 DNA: TGTGCCAGCAGTACATCGCCCGGGACAGCAAATTCACCCCTCCACTTT. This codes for CASSTSPGTANSPLHF.

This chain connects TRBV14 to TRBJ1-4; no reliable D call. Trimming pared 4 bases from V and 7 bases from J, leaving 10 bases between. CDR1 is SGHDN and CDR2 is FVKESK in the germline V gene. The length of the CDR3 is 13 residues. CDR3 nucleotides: TGTGCCAGCAGCCCACGAAGTGGTGAAAAACTGTTTTTT. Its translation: CASSPRSGEKLFF.

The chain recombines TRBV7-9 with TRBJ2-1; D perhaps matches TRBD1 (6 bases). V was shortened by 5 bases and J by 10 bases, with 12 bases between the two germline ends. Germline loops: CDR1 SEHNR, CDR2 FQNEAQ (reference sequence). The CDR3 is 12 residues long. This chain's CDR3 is CASSEQGEEQFF. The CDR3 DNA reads TGTGCCAGCAGCGAACAGGGTGAGGAGCAGTTCTTC.